A single TCR beta chain is shown here with its context. The source of the sample is a study of control samples from healthy donors and cancer patients. The table came from immunoSEQ multiplex PCR; TCRdb's copy has only in-frame clones and leaves some out. This sample has tens of thousands of clones, with around 82% found just once. Trimming took off 0 bases at V and 3 bases at J, with 3 bases between the two ends. The V gene's germline CDR1 is SGHNT and CDR2 YENEEA. The length of the CDR3 is 13 residues. Sample: blood. This receptor was identified in a woman aged 55 to 70 in good health. The rearrangement uses TRBV11-3 and TRBJ2-1; no reliable D call. DNA for the CDR3: TGTGCCAGCAGCTTAGATCTCTACAATGAGCAGTTCTTC. Translating it yields CASSLDLYNEQFF.